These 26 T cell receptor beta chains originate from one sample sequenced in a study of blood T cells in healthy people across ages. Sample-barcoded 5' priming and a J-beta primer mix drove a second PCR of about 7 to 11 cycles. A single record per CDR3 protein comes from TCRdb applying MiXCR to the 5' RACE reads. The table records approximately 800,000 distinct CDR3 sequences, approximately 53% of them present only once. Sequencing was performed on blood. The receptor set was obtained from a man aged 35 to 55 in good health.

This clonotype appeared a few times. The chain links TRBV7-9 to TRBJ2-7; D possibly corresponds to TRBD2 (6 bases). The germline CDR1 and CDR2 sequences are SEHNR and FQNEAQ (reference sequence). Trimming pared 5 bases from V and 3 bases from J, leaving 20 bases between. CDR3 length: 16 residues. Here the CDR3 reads CASSTHGGSNLYEQYF. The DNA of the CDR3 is TGTGCCAGCAGCACCCACGGGGGTTCGAACCTCTACGAGCAGTACTTC.

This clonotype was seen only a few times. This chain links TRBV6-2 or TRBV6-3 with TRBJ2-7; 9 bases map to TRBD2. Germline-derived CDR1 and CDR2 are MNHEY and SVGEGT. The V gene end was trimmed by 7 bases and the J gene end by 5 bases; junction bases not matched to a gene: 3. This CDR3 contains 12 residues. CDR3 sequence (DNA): TGTGCCAGCACTCAGCGGGAGGACGAGCAGTACTTC. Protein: CASTQREDEQYF.

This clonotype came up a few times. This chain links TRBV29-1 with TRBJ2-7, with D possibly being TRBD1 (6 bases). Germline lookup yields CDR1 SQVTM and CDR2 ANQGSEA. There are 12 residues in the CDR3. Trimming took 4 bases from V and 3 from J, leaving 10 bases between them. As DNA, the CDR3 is TGCAGCGTTGCCGGACAGTTCTACGAGCAGTACTTC. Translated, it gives CSVAGQFYEQYF.

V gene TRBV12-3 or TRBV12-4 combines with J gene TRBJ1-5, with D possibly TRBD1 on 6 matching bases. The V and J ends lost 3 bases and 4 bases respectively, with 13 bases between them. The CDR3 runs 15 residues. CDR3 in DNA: TGTGCCAGCAGTTTTAAGGGGGTGGAGAATCAGCCCCAGCATTTT. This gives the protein CASSFKGVENQPQHF.

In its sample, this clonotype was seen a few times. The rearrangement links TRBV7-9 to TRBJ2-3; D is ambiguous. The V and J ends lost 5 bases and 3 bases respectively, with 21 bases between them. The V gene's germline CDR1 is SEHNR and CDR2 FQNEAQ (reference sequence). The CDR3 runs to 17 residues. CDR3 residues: CASSPPFGQTVTDTQYF. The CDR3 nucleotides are TGTGCCAGCAGCCCCCCATTCGGGCAAACGGTAACAGATACGCAGTATTTT. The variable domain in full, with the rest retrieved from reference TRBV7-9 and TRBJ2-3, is DTGVSQNPRHKITKRGQNVTFRCDPISEHNRLYWYRQTLGQGPEFLTYFQNEAQLEKSRLLSDRFSAERPKGSFSTLEIQRTEQGDSAMYLCASSPPFGQTVTDTQYFGPGTRLTVL.

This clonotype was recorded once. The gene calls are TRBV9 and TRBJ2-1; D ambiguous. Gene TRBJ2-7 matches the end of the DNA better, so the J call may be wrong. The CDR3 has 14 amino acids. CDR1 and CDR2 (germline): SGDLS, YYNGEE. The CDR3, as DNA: TGTGCCAGCAGTTCGATTGGGTCCTACAATGAGCAGTACTTC. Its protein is CASSSIGSYNEQYF.

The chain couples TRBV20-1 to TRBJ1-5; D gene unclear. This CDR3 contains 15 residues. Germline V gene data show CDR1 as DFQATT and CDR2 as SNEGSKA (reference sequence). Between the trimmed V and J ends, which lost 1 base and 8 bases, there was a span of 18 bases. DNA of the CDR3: TGCAGTGCTAGAGCCATGGGATTGGGGAGTGAGCCCCAGCATTTT. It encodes CSARAMGLGSEPQHF.

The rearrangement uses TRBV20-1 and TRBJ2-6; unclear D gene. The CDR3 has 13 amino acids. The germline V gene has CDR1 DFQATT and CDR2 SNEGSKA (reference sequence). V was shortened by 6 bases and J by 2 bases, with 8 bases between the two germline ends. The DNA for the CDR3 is TGCAGTGCCATATCCCCTGGGGCCAACGTCCTGACTTTC. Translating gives CSAISPGANVLTF.

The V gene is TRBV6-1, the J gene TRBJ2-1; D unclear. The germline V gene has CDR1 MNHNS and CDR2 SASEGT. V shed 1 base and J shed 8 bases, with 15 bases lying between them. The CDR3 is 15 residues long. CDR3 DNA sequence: TGTGCCAGCAGTGAAGACCCTCGATTCAAGCATGAGCAGTTCTTC. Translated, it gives CASSEDPRFKHEQFF.

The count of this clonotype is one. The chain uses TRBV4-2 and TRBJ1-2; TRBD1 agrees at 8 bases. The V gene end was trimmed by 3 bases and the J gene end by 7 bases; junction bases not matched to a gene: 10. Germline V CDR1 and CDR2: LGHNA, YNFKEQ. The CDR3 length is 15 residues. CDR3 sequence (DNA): TGTGCCAGCAGCCACGCCACTCCAGGGGGCGGTGGCTACACCTTC. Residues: CASSHATPGGGGYTF.

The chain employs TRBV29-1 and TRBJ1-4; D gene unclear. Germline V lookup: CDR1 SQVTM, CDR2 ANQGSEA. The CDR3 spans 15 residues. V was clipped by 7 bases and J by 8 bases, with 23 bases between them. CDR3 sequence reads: CSALPSGSLREKLFF. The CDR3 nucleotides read TGCAGCGCTTTACCTTCCGGGTCGCTGAGAGAAAAACTGTTTTTT.

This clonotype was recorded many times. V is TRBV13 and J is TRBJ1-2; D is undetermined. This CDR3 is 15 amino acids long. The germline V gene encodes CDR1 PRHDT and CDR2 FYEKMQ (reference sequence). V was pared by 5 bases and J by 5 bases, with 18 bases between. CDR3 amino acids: CASSARQNGYYGYTF. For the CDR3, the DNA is TGTGCCAGCAGCGCAAGACAAAACGGATATTATGGCTACACCTTC.

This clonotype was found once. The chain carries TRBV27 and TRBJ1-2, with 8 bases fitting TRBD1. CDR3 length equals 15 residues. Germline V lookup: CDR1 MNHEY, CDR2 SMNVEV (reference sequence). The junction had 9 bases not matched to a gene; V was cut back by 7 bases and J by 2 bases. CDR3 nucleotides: TGTGCCAGCAAGTACCAGGGGGCGCGAAACTATGGCTACACCTTC. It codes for CASKYQGARNYGYTF.

This chain's CDR3 is CASSLGLAGSSSYNEQFF. CDR3 DNA sequence: TGCGCCAGCAGCTTGGGACTAGCGGGATCGAGCTCCTACAATGAGCAGTTCTTC. V usage is TRBV5-1 and J usage is TRBJ2-1; 11 bases align to TRBD2. This CDR3 has 18 residues. Germline trimming cut 0 bases from V and 0 bases from J; bases unmatched to any gene: 5. The germline CDR1 and CDR2 sequences are SGHRS and YFSETQ.

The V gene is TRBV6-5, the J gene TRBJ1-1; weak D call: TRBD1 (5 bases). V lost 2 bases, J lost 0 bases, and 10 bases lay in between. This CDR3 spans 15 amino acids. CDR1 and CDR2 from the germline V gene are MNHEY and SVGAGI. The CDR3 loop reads CASSYKGFMNTEAFF. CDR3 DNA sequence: TGTGCCAGCAGTTACAAGGGGTTCATGAACACTGAAGCTTTCTTT.

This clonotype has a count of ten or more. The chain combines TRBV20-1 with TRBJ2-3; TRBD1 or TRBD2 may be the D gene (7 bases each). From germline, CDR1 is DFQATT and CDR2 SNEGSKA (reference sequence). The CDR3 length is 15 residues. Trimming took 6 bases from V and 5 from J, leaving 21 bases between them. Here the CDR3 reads CSAEERQGGGDTQYF. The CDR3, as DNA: TGCAGTGCCGAAGAGAGACAGGGCGGGGGAGATACGCAGTATTTT.

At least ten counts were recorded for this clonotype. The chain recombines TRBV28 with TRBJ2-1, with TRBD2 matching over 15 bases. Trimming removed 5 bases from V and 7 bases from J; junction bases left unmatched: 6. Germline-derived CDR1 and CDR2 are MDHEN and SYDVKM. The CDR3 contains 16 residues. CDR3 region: CASSAWTSGRANEQFF. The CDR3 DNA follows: TGTGCCAGCAGTGCCTGGACTAGCGGGAGGGCGAATGAGCAGTTCTTC.

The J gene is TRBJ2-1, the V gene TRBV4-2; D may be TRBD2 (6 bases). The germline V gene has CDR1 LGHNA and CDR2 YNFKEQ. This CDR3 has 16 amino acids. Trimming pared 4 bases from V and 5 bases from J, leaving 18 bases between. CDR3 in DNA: TGTGCCAGCAGCCCAAAACGGACTACCACAAACAATGAGCAGTTCTTC. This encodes CASSPKRTTTNNEQFF.

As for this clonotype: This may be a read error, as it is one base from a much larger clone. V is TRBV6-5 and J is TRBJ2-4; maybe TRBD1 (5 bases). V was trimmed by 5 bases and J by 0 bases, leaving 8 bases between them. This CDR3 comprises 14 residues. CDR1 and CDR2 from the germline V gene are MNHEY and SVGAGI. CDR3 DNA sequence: TGTGCCAGCAGTGCCAGGGTAGCCAAAAACATTCAGTACTTC. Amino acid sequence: CASSARVAKNIQYF.

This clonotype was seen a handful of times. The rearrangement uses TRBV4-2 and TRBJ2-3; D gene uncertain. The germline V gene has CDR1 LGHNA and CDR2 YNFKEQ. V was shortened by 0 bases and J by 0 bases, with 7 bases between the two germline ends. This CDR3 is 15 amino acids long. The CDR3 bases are TGTGCCAGCAGCCAAGATCCCGCTAGCACAGATACGCAGTATTTT. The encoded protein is CASSQDPASTDTQYF.

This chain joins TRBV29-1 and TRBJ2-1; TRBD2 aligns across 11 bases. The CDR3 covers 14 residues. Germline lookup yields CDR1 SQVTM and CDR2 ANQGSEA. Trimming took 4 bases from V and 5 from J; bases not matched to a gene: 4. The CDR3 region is CSVVGLAVNNEQFF. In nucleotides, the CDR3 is TGCAGCGTTGTGGGACTAGCGGTGAACAATGAGCAGTTCTTC.

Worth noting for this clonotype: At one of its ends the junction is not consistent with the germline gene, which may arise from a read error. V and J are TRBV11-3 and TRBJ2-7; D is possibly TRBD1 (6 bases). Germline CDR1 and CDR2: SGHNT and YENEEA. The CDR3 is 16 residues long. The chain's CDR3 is CARSPPQGRKAYEQYF. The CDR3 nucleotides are TGTGCCCGCAGCCCTCCACAGGGAAGGAAGGCCTACGAGCAGTACTTC.

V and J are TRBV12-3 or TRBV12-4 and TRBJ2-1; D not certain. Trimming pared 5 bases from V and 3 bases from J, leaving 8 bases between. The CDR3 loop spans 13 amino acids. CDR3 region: CASSKELYNEQFF. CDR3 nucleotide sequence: TGTGCCAGCAGTAAGGAACTCTACAATGAGCAGTTCTTC.

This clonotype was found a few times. This chain's CDR3 is CASSPDGVYGYTF. The CDR3 nucleotides read TGCGCCAGCAGCCCGGACGGAGTCTATGGCTACACCTTC. The chain combines TRBV5-1 with TRBJ1-2, with D hard to call. The CDR3 sequence is 13 residues long. Per the germline V gene, CDR1 is SGHRS and CDR2 is YFSETQ. Trimming removed 4 bases at V and 4 bases at J, with 11 bases between.

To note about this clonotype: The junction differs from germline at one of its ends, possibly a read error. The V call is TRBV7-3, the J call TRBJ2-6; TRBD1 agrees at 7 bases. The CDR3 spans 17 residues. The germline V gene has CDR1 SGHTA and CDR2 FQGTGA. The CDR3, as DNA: TGTGCCAGCAGCATAACAGGGGTGGACTCTGGGGCCAACGTCCTGACTTTC. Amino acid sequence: CASSITGVDSGANVLTF.

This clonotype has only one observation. The DNA for the CDR3 is TGTGCCATCTGTAAGGGACTAGCGGACACCGGGGAGCTGTTTTTT. It encodes CAICKGLADTGELFF. The chain joins TRBV10-3 to TRBJ2-2, with 11 positions matching TRBD2. Germline CDR1 is ENHRY and CDR2 is SYGVKD. This CDR3 spans 15 amino acids. J was trimmed by 3 bases and V by 8 bases; bases with no gene match: 5.